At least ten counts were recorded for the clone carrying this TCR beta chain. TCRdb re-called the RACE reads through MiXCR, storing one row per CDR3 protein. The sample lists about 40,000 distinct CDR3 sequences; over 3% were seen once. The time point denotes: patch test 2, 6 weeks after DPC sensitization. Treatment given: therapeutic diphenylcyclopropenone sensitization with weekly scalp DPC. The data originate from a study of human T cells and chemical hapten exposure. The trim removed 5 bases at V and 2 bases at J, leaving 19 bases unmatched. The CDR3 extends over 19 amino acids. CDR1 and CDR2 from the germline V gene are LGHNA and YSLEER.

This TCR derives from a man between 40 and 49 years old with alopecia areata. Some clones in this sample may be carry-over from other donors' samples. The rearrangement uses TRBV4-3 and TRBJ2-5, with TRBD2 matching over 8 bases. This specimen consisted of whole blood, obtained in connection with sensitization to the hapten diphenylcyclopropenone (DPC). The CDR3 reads CASSAVRLGSGLEQETQYF. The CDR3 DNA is TGCGCCAGCAGCGCCGTGCGACTAGGATCGGGACTAGAGCAAGAGACCCAGTACTTC.